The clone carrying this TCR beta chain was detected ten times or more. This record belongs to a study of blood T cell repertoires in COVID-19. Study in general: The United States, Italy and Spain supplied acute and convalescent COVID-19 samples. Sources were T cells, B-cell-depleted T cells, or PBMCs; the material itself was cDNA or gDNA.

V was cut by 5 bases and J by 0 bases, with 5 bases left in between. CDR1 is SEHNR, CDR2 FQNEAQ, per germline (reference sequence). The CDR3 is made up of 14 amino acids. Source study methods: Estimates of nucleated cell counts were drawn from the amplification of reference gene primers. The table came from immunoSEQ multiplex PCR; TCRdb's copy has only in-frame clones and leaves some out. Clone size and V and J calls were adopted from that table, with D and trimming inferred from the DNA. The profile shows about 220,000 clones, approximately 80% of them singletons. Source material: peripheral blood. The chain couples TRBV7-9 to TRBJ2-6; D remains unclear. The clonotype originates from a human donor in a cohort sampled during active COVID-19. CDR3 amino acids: CASSDNSGANVLTF. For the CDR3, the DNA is TGTGCCAGCAGCGACAACTCTGGGGCCAACGTCCTGACTTTC.